Given below is one T cell receptor beta chain in context. No cognate antigen has been identified for it. No much larger clone is present one base from it, and per-base qualities are unavailable. The data stem from a study of OX40 agonist ivuxolimab in advanced cancers. Study-level background: Ivuxolimab was an agonistic, fully human IgG2 monoclonal antibody directed against OX40 (CD134), a costimulatory receptor. Among the roughly 52 dose-escalation patients, about 20 had hepatocellular carcinoma, roughly 15 melanoma, 9 renal cell carcinoma and 9 head and neck cancer. The paper covers the monotherapy dose-escalation part of the phase I ivuxolimab trial, which included N ≈ 54 patients. Intravenous ivuxolimab was administered to patients every 2 weeks at six dose levels: 0.01, 0.1, 0.3, 1.5, 3 and 10 mg/kg. Partial responses occurred in three dose-escalation patients, of whom one had hepatocellular carcinoma and two had cutaneous melanoma. In the dose-escalation cohort, 65% to 85% of patients were male, and the mean age was 60 years with a range of roughly 23 to 79. Patients were allowed to have had prior anti-PD-1, anti-PD-L1 or anti-CTLA-4 therapy, and around 41% of the dose-escalation patients had previously received checkpoint inhibitors. Peripheral TCRbeta sequencing was intended to test whether TCR sequence diversity was altered and clonal T-cell expansion was caused by ivuxolimab. Paper-wide results and their limitations: The antigen specificity of the peripheral T cells that underwent clonal expansion was not determined. In the 0.1-3.0 mg/kg groups, partial responders were among the patients with the lowest normalized peripheral clonal expansion, particularly in CD8+ T cells. Low levels of normalized T-cell clonal expansion were also shown by some nonresponding patients. At doses of 0.1 to 3.0 mg/kg, clonal expansion of both CD4+ and CD8+ T cells in blood was seen between baseline and week 6. After ivuxolimab, CD8+ T cells had more expanded clones than CD4+ T cells on average.

Patients with a history of autoimmune disease or receiving systemic immunosuppression were excluded from the trial. In every dose cohort, peripheral blood was drawn for TCR sequencing at baseline, cycle 4 day 1, and cycle 7 day 1. Samples came from an open-label, multicenter, first-in-human phase I dose-escalation trial of ivuxolimab. Adults with locally advanced or metastatic melanoma, renal cell carcinoma, hepatocellular carcinoma or head and neck squamous cell carcinoma were enrolled in the trial. CD4+ and CD8+ T cells were sorted separately from peripheral blood before TCR sequencing. Genomic DNA was extracted from sorted cells for sequencing of the TCRbeta CDR3 region. The immunoSEQ Assay was used to sequence the TCRbeta CDR3 regions. Held by TCRdb, this immuneACCESS table contains in-frame sequences only and omits some clones. Under half of the omission traces to an unresolved V gene where checked; the cause of the rest is unknown. Within this sample are roughly 70,000 clones, with over 65% of them counted one time only. The ten largest clones represent 0.68% of the sample.

From cysteine to phenylalanine, the CDR3 is 16 amino acids long. CDR3 DNA only is kept here, 48 bases in frame from base 1. Clipping removes 5 bases from V and 4 bases from J, with 7 as the unmatched junction base count. The germline V gene encodes CDR1 ENHRY and CDR2 SYGVKD. Sample: CD4+ or CD8+ T cells sorted from blood, taken in a trial of the OX40 agonist ivuxolimab. The receptor was isolated from an adult with an advanced solid tumor such as melanoma, head and neck, liver or kidney cancer. Recombination joined TRBV10-3 with TRBJ2-3, with TRBD2 identical over 12 junction bases. The nucleotide sequence is given as TGTGCCATCAGTCCCCCGACTAGCGGGGGATCAGATACGCAGTATTTT. This sequence encodes CAISPPTSGGSDTQYF.